One and the same sample provided the 30 T cell receptor beta chains below, sequenced in a study of T-cell reconstitution after alpha-beta-depleted transplantation in children. Construction of the TCRbeta library involved unique molecular identifiers. TCRdb reanalysed the PCR reads using MiXCR and keeps one entry per CDR3 protein. The sample holds more than 400,000 distinct CDR3 sequences, about 10% seen once. Specimen: PBMCs, mostly from graft donor cells, collected 180 days after TCRalphabeta/CD19-depleted stem cell transplant. The source of these receptors is a female patient between 2 and 15 years old who had a stem cell transplant for aplastic anemia, so the T cells may come from the graft donor.

The chain has TRBV29-1 and TRBJ2-1; no definite D call. Germline assignment: CDR1 SQVTM and CDR2 ANQGSEA. V lost 4 bases and J 4 bases, leaving 14 bases between the germline ends. The CDR3 contains 14 residues. Written as DNA, the CDR3 is TGCAGCGTTGTCGGAGAACTAACTTACAATGAGCAGTTCTTC. It specifies CSVVGELTYNEQFF.

This chain uses TRBV6-1 with TRBJ2-7, with D perhaps matching TRBD1 (6 bases). The germline V gene encodes CDR1 MNHNS and CDR2 SASEGT. The CDR3 extends over 14 amino acids. The V end was cut by 7 bases, the J end by 4 bases, with 17 bases between. This CDR3 reads CASTPVQGSYEQYF. In DNA form, the CDR3 reads TGTGCCAGCACCCCAGTGCAGGGGTCGTACGAGCAGTACTTC.

This clonotype was found a few times. This chain uses TRBV5-5 with TRBJ1-5; D is unresolved. This CDR3 contains 15 residues. V gave up 0 bases and J gave up 6 bases, with 13 bases separating them. Germline values: CDR1 SGHKS, CDR2 YYEKEE (reference sequence). The CDR3 loop reads CASSLGPPAGQPQHF. DNA of the CDR3: TGTGCCAGCAGCTTGGGGCCCCCGGCAGGTCAGCCCCAGCATTTT.

This clonotype was picked up a small number of times. This sequence joins TRBV12-3 or TRBV12-4 and TRBJ1-3; D might be TRBD1 (5 bases). This CDR3 is built from 16 residues. Deletions cut 6 bases from V and 7 bases from J, with 22 bases between. This CDR3 is CASRGRVGPDGNTIYF. The DNA for the CDR3 is TGTGCCAGCAGGGGAAGGGTGGGACCGGACGGGAACACCATATATTTT.

This clonotype was detected a few times. This chain joins TRBV20-1 and TRBJ2-3; no clear D gene. The V gene's germline CDR1 is DFQATT and CDR2 SNEGSKA (reference sequence). CDR3 length: 10 residues. V lost 1 base and J 8 bases, leaving 4 bases between the germline ends. In DNA, the CDR3 is TGCAGTGCTAGAGCTGGTACGCAGTATTTT. As protein: CSARAGTQYF.

This clonotype was picked up a small number of times. The gene calls are TRBV12-3 or TRBV12-4 and TRBJ2-1; D is undetermined. The CDR3 has 13 amino acids. V lost 7 bases and J lost 6, with 13 bases in between. This CDR3 reads CASIPADGNEQFF. In DNA, the CDR3 is TGTGCCAGCATCCCGGCGGACGGCAATGAGCAGTTCTTC.

The chain links TRBV7-9 to TRBJ1-6; tentative D call: TRBD1 (5 bases). Germline V CDR1 and CDR2: SEHNR, FQNEAQ (reference sequence). The CDR3 spans 14 residues. V was cut by 1 base and J by 7 bases, with 8 bases left in between. The CDR3 here is CASSLGRDNSPLHF. The CDR3 nucleotides read TGTGCCAGCAGCTTAGGACGGGACAATTCACCCCTCCACTTT.

This clonotype was seen a few times. V and J are TRBV6-5 and TRBJ2-3; D assignment may be TRBD1 or TRBD2 (5 bases each). Germline values: CDR1 MNHEY, CDR2 SVGAGI. The CDR3 is made up of 18 amino acids. The V and J ends lost 1 base and 1 base respectively, with 18 bases between them. CDR3 residues: CASSYWGDSSLGTDTQYF. The CDR3, as DNA: TGTGCCAGCAGTTACTGGGGAGACAGCTCTTTAGGCACAGATACGCAGTATTTT.

The CDR3 DNA follows: TGTGCCAGCAGCTTTAACAGGGCAGTATATGGCTACACCTTC. This gives the protein CASSFNRAVYGYTF. The J gene is TRBJ1-2, the V gene TRBV7-8; D perhaps matches TRBD1 (6 bases). The CDR3 is 14 residues long. Germline loops: CDR1 SGHVS, CDR2 FQNEAQ. V lost 3 bases and J 5 bases, leaving 13 bases between the germline ends.

The rearrangement links TRBV7-8 to TRBJ2-3, with TRBD2 matching 9 bases. The length of the CDR3 is 18 residues. Germline V CDR1 and CDR2: SGHVS, FQNEAQ. Trimming cost V 1 base and J 8 bases; bases outside gene matches: 16. The CDR3 DNA follows: TGTGCCAGCAGCTTAGGTCGCTCGCGGGAGGGGCTTTCGGGTACGCAGTATTTT. Its protein product is CASSLGRSREGLSGTQYF.

The rearrangement uses TRBV12-3 or TRBV12-4 and TRBJ1-5; tentative D call: TRBD1 (5 bases). V was trimmed by 6 bases and J by 4 bases, leaving 10 bases between them. The CDR3 is 13 amino acids. The DNA of the CDR3 is TGTGCCAGCAGCCCAGGGTGGAATCAGCCCCAGCATTTT. It yields the protein CASSPGWNQPQHF.

The CDR3 here is CASGPTGHLNYGYTF. DNA of the CDR3: TGCGCCAGCGGTCCCACGGGACATTTAAACTATGGCTACACCTTC. J is TRBJ1-2 and V is TRBV5-1, with D perhaps TRBD1 (6 bases). The ends were cut back, 7 bases at V and 2 bases at J, with 18 bases in the middle. Germline-derived CDR1 and CDR2 are SGHRS and YFSETQ. The CDR3 spans 15 residues.

In its sample, this clonotype was seen a few times. The chain couples TRBV7-2 to TRBJ2-1; D gene unclear. Germline CDR1 reads SGHTA; CDR2 reads FQGNSA. V lost 4 bases to trimming and J lost 8 bases, with 15 bases between them. The CDR3 contains 14 residues. The CDR3 DNA reads as TGTGCCAGCAGCTATACAGAATCAGGCTATGAGCAGTTCTTC. This gives the protein CASSYTESGYEQFF.

This clonotype appeared a few times. The chain links TRBV12-3 or TRBV12-4 to TRBJ2-2, with 7 bases matching TRBD2. With 6 bases clipped from V and 2 bases from J, the junction kept 6 bases outside the gene matches. There are 15 residues in the CDR3. The CDR3 sequence is CASRGSGHNTGELFF. CDR3 nucleotides: TGTGCCAGCAGGGGTAGCGGGCATAACACCGGGGAGCTGTTTTTT.

This clonotype was counted a few times. The CDR3 nucleotides are TGTGCCAGCAGTTACCTCACACCCTCTGGGGCCAACGTCCTGACTTTC. This sequence encodes CASSYLTPSGANVLTF. V usage is TRBV6-5 and J usage is TRBJ2-6, with D unresolved. The germline V gene has CDR1 MNHEY and CDR2 SVGAGI. There are 16 residues in the CDR3. Trimming left V 2 bases short and J 0 bases short, with 8 bases between.

This clonotype was picked up a small number of times. The chain recombines TRBV7-3 with TRBJ1-3; TRBD1 is a possible D gene (5 bases). The ends were cut back, 3 bases at V and 0 bases at J, with 18 bases in the middle. Germline loops: CDR1 SGHTA, CDR2 FQGTGA. This CDR3 region has 18 residues. This chain's CDR3 is CASSFRSLGRGSGNTIYF. The DNA for the CDR3 is TGTGCCAGCAGCTTCCGGTCTCTCGGAAGGGGCTCTGGAAACACCATATATTTT.

The chain is built from TRBV20-1 and TRBJ2-1; a possible D gene is TRBD1 (7 bases). This CDR3 is 15 amino acids long. V lost 6 bases, J lost 5 bases, and 20 bases lay in between. In germline, CDR1 is DFQATT, CDR2 SNEGSKA (reference sequence). CDR3 nucleotide sequence: TGCAGTGCCACAGGGGCAGGGGGGTACAACAATGAGCAGTTCTTC. It codes for CSATGAGGYNNEQFF.

This chain uses TRBV28 with TRBJ1-1, with D perhaps TRBD1 (5 bases). The germline V and J ends were trimmed by 3 bases and 0 bases, with 23 bases remaining between them. CDR1 is MDHEN, CDR2 SYDVKM, per germline. This CDR3 is built from 19 residues. The CDR3 loop reads CASSFVGDLGRPMNTEAFF. The CDR3 coding sequence is TGTGCCAGCAGTTTTGTGGGGGACTTGGGGAGACCTATGAACACTGAAGCTTTCTTT.

V and J are TRBV6-1 and TRBJ1-5; D perhaps matches TRBD1 (5 bases). The V end lost 1 base, the J end lost 7 bases, and 14 bases lay between the germline ends. In germline, CDR1 is MNHNS, CDR2 SASEGT. The CDR3 totals 15 residues. The CDR3 reads CASSEGPQGRQPQHF. In nucleotides, the CDR3 is TGTGCCAGCAGTGAAGGCCCCCAGGGTCGGCAGCCCCAGCATTTT.

The rearrangement uses TRBV7-7 and TRBJ2-2; D is perhaps TRBD1 (6 bases). This CDR3 comprises 18 residues. The germline V gene has CDR1 SSHAT and CDR2 FNYEAQ (reference sequence). V lost 6 bases, J lost 0 bases, and 20 bases lay in between. Here the CDR3 DNA reads TGTGCCAGCAGTTTAAGCGAGGGGTGGACAGCGAACACCGGGGAGCTGTTTTTT. Its protein is CASSLSEGWTANTGELFF.

This clonotype was counted only a few times. CDR3 coding DNA: TGCGCCAGCAGCTTGTTTTGGCAGTCCAACACCGGGGAGCTGTTTTTT. It translates to CASSLFWQSNTGELFF. The rearrangement uses TRBV5-1 and TRBJ2-2; D call uncertain. V was shortened by 1 base and J by 2 bases, with 12 bases between the two germline ends. This CDR3 is 16 amino acids long. Germline V CDR1 and CDR2: SGHRS, YFSETQ.

This clonotype was counted between two and nine times. The chain recombines TRBV6-5 with TRBJ2-1, with TRBD2 matching 13 bases. CDR1 and CDR2 from the germline V gene are MNHEY and SVGAGI. After removal of 2 bases from V and 8 bases from J, the junction contained 6 bases not matched to a gene. This CDR3 spans 16 amino acids. In DNA, the CDR3 is TGTGCCAGCAGTTACGGACTAGCGGGGGTAATGGATGAGCAGTTCTTC. It is translated as CASSYGLAGVMDEQFF.

The rearrangement links TRBV6-5 to TRBJ2-7; perhaps D is TRBD1 or TRBD2 (5 bases each). CDR3 length: 15 residues. Deletions cut 2 bases from V and 6 bases from J, with 17 bases between. CDR1 is MNHEY and CDR2 is SVGAGI in the germline V gene. The CDR3 loop is CASSYLRREYSEQYF. Written as DNA, the CDR3 is TGTGCCAGCAGTTACCTCCGCAGGGAGTATAGCGAGCAGTACTTC.

This clonotype has ten or more counts. The rearrangement links TRBV29-1 to TRBJ2-2; 10 nucleotides line up with TRBD1. The CDR3 spans 15 residues. The germline gives CDR1 SQVTM, CDR2 ANQGSEA. V shed 6 bases, J shed 5 bases, and the junction held 9 bases outside the gene matches. The CDR3 DNA reads TGCAGCGTCCATTCCGGGACAGGGGTTACCGGGGAGCTGTTTTTT. It translates to CSVHSGTGVTGELFF.

The rearrangement links TRBV28 to TRBJ1-5; no firm D call. This CDR3 contains 12 residues. Germline-derived CDR1 and CDR2 are MDHEN and SYDVKM. V lost 7 bases and J 3 bases, leaving 7 bases between the germline ends. CDR3 sequence reads: CASTEYNQPQHF. In DNA, the CDR3 is TGTGCCAGCACCGAATACAATCAGCCCCAGCATTTT.

The chain is built from TRBV7-9 and TRBJ2-7; TRBD2 is a possible D gene (5 bases). CDR3 length equals 14 residues. Deletions cut 3 bases from V and 0 bases from J, with 9 bases between. In germline, CDR1 is SEHNR, CDR2 FQNEAQ (reference sequence). CDR3 amino acids: CASSFSASSYEQYF. The CDR3 DNA follows: TGTGCCAGCAGCTTTAGCGCCAGCTCCTACGAGCAGTACTTC. The variable domain in full, completed from reference TRBV7-9 and TRBJ2-7, reads DTGVSQNPRHKITKRGQNVTFRCDPISEHNRLYWYRQTLGQGPEFLTYFQNEAQLEKSRLLSDRFSAERPKGSFSTLEIQRTEQGDSAMYLCASSFSASSYEQYFGPGTRLTVT.

As regards this clonotype: The junction shows a germline mismatch at one end, possibly a read error. The gene calls are TRBV7-9 and TRBJ1-1; D is unclear. The CDR3 spans 15 residues. Germline loops: CDR1 SEHNR, CDR2 FQNEAQ (reference sequence). The CDR3 is CASSFWVLGITDAFF. Here the CDR3 DNA reads TGTGCCAGCAGCTTTTGGGTGCTGGGAATCACTGACGCTTTCTTT.

This clonotype showed up many times. The chain links TRBV29-1 to TRBJ1-1; TRBD1 agrees at 9 bases. CDR3 length: 13 residues. The germline V gene has CDR1 SQVTM and CDR2 ANQGSEA. J lost 4 bases, V lost 4 bases, and 4 bases had no gene match. The CDR3 DNA reads TGCAGCGTTGCGGGACAGGGTTTCACTGAAGCTTTCTTT. Translation gives CSVAGQGFTEAFF.

The sample holds a few counts of this clonotype. The J gene is TRBJ1-1, the V gene TRBV7-2; D gene ambiguous. Trimming shortened V by 10 bases and J by 1 base, and 13 bases separated the two germline ends. The CDR3 loop spans 13 amino acids. Germline V lookup: CDR1 SGHTA, CDR2 FQGNSA. The CDR3 here is CATADGPNTEAFF. Written as DNA, the CDR3 is TGTGCCACCGCGGACGGACCGAACACTGAAGCTTTCTTT.

This clonotype has a handful of counts. The rearrangement uses TRBV5-1 and TRBJ2-7; 9 positions agree with TRBD1. V dropped 4 bases and J dropped 6; count of bases not matched to a gene: 11. This CDR3 has 15 residues. CDR1 is SGHRS and CDR2 is YFSETQ in the germline V gene. The CDR3 is CASSPRGTGLAEQYF. The CDR3 DNA is TGCGCCAGCAGCCCTAGAGGGACAGGGTTGGCCGAGCAGTACTTC.